This T cell receptor beta chain was identified during a study of glioma-infiltrating T cells. A note on this clonotype: Its cognate antigen is unknown. One junction end disagrees with the germline gene, perhaps due to a read error.

Per the germline V gene, CDR1 is MNHNS and CDR2 is SASEGT. The CDR3 runs 13 residues. Findings and caveats of the study: Above-expected tissue-blood divergence occurred in all gliomas, most in low-grade ones.

Amplification of TCR alpha and beta CDR3 regions from RNA used iRepertoire nested multiplex PCR. One-step reverse transcription and amplification started from approximately 100-400 ng of tissue mRNA or PBMC total RNA. Via MiXCR, TCRdb re-called the multiplex PCR reads, giving one row per CDR3 protein. The profile shows 150,000 to 200,000 distinct CDR3 sequences, 32% of them singletons. The rearrangement links TRBV6-1 to TRBJ1-2, with D unresolved. Material for sequencing was glioma tissue, nonneoplastic brain tissue, or PBMCs (not recorded which). This TCR came from a human donor with low-grade glioma or glioblastoma, undergoing nonglioma brain surgery, or in good health (not recorded which). The DNA for the CDR3 is TGTGTCAGCAGTTTAAACGGAGTAGGGGGCTACACCTTC. As protein: CVSSLNGVGGYTF.